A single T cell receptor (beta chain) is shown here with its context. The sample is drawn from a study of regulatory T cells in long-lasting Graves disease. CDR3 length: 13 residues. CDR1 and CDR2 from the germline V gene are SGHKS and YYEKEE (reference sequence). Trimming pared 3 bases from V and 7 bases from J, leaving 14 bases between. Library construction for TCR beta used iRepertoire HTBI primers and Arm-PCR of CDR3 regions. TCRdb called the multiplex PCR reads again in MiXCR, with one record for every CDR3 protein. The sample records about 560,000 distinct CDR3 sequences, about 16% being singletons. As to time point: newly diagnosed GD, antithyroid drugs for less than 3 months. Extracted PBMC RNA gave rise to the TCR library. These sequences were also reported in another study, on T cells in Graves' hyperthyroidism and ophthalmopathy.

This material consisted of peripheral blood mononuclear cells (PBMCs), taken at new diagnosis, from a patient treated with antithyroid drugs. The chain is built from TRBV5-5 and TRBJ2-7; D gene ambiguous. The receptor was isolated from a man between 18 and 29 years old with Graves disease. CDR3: CASSWMGGLEQYF. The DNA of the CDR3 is TGTGCCAGCAGCTGGATGGGTGGCCTGGAGCAGTACTTC.